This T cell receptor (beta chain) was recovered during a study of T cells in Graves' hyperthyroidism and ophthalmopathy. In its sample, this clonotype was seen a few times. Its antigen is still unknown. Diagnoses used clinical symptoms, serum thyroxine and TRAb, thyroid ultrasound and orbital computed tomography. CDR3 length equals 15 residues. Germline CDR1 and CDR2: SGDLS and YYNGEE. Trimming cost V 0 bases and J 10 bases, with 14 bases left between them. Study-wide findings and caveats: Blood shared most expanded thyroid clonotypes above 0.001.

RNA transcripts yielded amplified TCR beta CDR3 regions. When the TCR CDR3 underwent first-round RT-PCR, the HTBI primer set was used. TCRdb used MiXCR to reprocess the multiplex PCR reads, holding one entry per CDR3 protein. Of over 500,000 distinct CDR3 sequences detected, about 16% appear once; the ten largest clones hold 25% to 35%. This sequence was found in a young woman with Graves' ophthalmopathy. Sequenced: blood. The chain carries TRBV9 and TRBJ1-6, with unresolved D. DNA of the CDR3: TGTGCCAGCAGCGTAGCAGGCGGGCCCCAATCACCCCTCCACTTT. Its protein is CASSVAGGPQSPLHF.